The entry below describes one T cell receptor (beta chain). In the study's own analysis: Estimated nucleated cell counts came from reference gene primer amplification. The protocol was immunoSEQ multiplex PCR, while the TCRdb copy is restricted to in-frame clones and leaves out a portion. V, J and clone size were drawn from that table, and D and trimming were deduced from the DNA. The sample lists about 150,000 clones, approximately 84% seen once, with over 2% in the top ten. This CDR3 contains 17 residues. The record originates from a study of blood T cell repertoires in COVID-19. Turning to the study itself: Italy, Spain and the United States were the sources of the convalescent and acute COVID-19 samples. The analysed material was cDNA or gDNA that came from T cells, B-cell-depleted T cells, or PBMCs.

This TCR derives from a man in his 70s with acute or convalescent COVID-19. Material for sequencing was peripheral blood. The chain combines TRBV1 with TRBJ2-3; the D call in the table, TRBD2, was not verified against the DNA. TRBV1 is flagged as a pseudogene. CDR3 nucleotide sequence: TGCACCAGCTCCACGGGGCGGGGGCGGGAGAACGCAGATACGCAGTATTTT. Amino acids: CTSSTGRGRENADTQYF.